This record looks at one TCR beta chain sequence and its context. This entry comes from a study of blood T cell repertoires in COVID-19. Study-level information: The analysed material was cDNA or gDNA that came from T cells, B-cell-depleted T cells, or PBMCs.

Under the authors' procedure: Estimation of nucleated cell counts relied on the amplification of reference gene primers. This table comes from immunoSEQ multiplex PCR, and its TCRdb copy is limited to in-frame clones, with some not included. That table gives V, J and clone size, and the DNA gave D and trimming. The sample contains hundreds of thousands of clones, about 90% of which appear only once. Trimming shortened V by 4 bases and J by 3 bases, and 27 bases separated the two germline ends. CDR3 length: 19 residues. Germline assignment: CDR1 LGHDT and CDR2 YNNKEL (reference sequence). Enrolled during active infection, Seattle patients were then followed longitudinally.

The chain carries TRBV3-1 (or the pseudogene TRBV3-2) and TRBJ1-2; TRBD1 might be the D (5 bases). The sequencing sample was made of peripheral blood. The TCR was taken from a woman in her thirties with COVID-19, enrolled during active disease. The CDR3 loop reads CASSPGKPWRGRGDYGYTF. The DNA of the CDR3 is TGTGCCAGCAGCCCAGGAAAGCCTTGGAGGGGCCGAGGGGACTATGGCTACACCTTC.